The 17 T cell receptor beta chains given below trace back to one sample, sequenced in a study of cytomegalovirus exposure and HLA in healthy donors. Use of 60 Vbeta and 13 Jbeta primers characterized the PCR. The data were produced by immunoSEQ multiplex PCR, yet TCRdb's version contains in-frame clones alone and is incomplete. In the table there are fewer than 120,000 clones, roughly 86% of which are singletons. Sequencing used PBMCs. These receptors were taken from a man between 40 and 49 years old in good health and CMV-seronegative.

This rearrangement joins TRBV5-1 to TRBJ1-4, with D unresolved. Germline values: CDR1 SGHRS, CDR2 YFSETQ. CDR3 length: 12 residues. The V gene lost 1 base and the J gene lost 7 bases, with 5 bases spanning the gap. CDR3 nucleotides: TGCGCCAGCAGCTTGTACGGTGAAAAACTGTTTTTT. Translation gives CASSLYGEKLFF.

The chain joins TRBV10-3 to TRBJ2-7; 7 nucleotides agree with TRBD2. The CDR3 length is 14 residues. The V gene end was trimmed by 7 bases and the J gene end by 3 bases; junction bases not matched to a gene: 9. Germline CDR1 ENHRY, CDR2 SYGVKD. As DNA, the CDR3 is TGTGCCATCACTCCCGGGGGGTCTTTCTACGAGCAGTACTTC. It encodes CAITPGGSFYEQYF.

The chain uses TRBV12-5 and TRBJ1-2; unclear D gene. Germline lookup yields CDR1 LGHNT and CDR2 FRNRAP. V lost 4 bases to trimming and J lost 2 bases, with 17 bases between them. The CDR3 covers 16 residues. CDR3 coding DNA: TGTGCTAGTGGTTCGGCAGTGGAGGGCTCCAACTATGGCTACACCTTC. The encoded protein is CASGSAVEGSNYGYTF.

The J gene is TRBJ1-2, the V gene TRBV28; D perhaps matches TRBD1 (6 bases). The germline gives CDR1 MDHEN, CDR2 SYDVKM. V was clipped by 2 bases and J by 4 bases, with 8 bases between them. The CDR3 sequence is 13 residues long. CDR3 coding DNA: TGTGCCAGCAGTTTAGGACAGTTCTATGGCTACACCTTC. Translated, it gives CASSLGQFYGYTF.

This chain joins TRBV7-9 and TRBJ1-5; 8 bases match TRBD1. Per germline, CDR1 SEHNR and CDR2 FQNEAQ (reference sequence). V shed 5 bases, J shed 0 bases, and the junction held 6 bases outside the gene matches. The CDR3 runs 16 residues. Here the CDR3 DNA reads TGTGCCAGCAGCCCCAGACAGGGGAATAGCAATCAGCCCCAGCATTTT. Protein: CASSPRQGNSNQPQHF.

The CDR3 reads CASSSGQVSGSPLHF. The CDR3 region has the DNA TGTGCCAGCAGTTCCGGACAGGTTTCTGGATCACCCCTCCACTTT. The chain has TRBV6-6 and TRBJ1-6; 7 nucleotides agree with TRBD1. This CDR3 spans 15 amino acids. Germline CDR1 is MNHNY and CDR2 is SVGAGI (reference sequence). J lost 10 bases, V lost 4 bases, and 10 bases had no gene match.

The chain links TRBV9 to TRBJ2-1; D is possibly TRBD2 (5 bases). The CDR3 totals 15 residues. Trimming removed 5 bases at V and 9 bases at J, with 21 bases between. Germline CDR1 SGDLS, CDR2 YYNGEE. CDR3: CASSYLDRGMGEQFF. The DNA for the CDR3 is TGTGCCAGCAGTTATCTTGATCGAGGGATGGGTGAGCAGTTCTTC.

This chain connects TRBV5-4 to TRBJ2-1; D may be TRBD2 (6 bases). The germline CDR1 and CDR2 sequences are SGHNT and YYREEE (reference sequence). V was clipped by 5 bases and J by 6 bases, with 15 bases between them. CDR3 length: 14 residues. CDR3 in amino acids: CASRGEAASNEQFF. DNA for the CDR3: TGTGCCAGCAGGGGGGAGGCAGCGAGCAATGAGCAGTTCTTC. The complete variable domain, with remaining parts taken from reference TRBV5-4 and TRBJ2-1, reads ETGVTQSPTHLIKTRGQQVTLRCSSQSGHNTVSWYQQALGQGPQFIFQYYREEENGRGNFPPRFSGLQFPNYSSELNVNALELDDSALYLCASRGEAASNEQFFGPGTRLTVL.

The CDR3 region is CSVYRGTEAFF. The CDR3 DNA reads TGCAGCGTTTACAGGGGCACTGAAGCTTTCTTT. This chain joins TRBV29-1 and TRBJ1-1; 7 positions match TRBD1. The junction had 1 base not matched to a gene; V was cut back by 5 bases and J by 4 bases. CDR3 length: 11 residues. CDR1 SQVTM and CDR2 ANQGSEA come from the germline V gene.

The rearrangement links TRBV4-1 to TRBJ1-1; weak D call: TRBD1 (5 bases). From germline, CDR1 is MGHRA and CDR2 YSYEKL. Trimming took 1 base from V and 2 from J, leaving 20 bases between them. CDR3 length equals 18 residues. The CDR3 DNA follows: TGCGCCAGCAGCCAAGCTGGTCAGGGTGCCTTAGGTAACACTGAAGCTTTCTTT. Residues: CASSQAGQGALGNTEAFF.

The CDR3 region has the DNA TGTGCCAGCAGCCGCCCCCCGGACACGAACTACGAGCAGTACTTC. Translated, it gives CASSRPPDTNYEQYF. The chain uses TRBV25-1 and TRBJ2-7; the D gene is possibly TRBD1 (5 bases). This CDR3 has 15 amino acids. The ends were cut back, 6 bases at V and 3 bases at J, with 18 bases in the middle. Germline-derived CDR1 and CDR2 are MGHDK and SYGVNS.

This chain uses TRBV4-3 with TRBJ2-3; 9 nucleotides line up with TRBD2. Losses at the gene ends were 1 base for V and 4 bases for J; bases not matched to a gene: 9. The CDR3 loop spans 17 amino acids. Germline CDR1 reads LGHNA; CDR2 reads YSLEER. This chain's CDR3 is CASSQGPTGGGADTQYF. The CDR3 DNA follows: TGCGCCAGCAGCCAAGGCCCGACTGGCGGGGGGGCAGATACGCAGTATTTT.

This clone appeared a few times. The J gene is TRBJ1-2, the V gene TRBV6-1; 7 positions agree with TRBD1. Germline V gene lookup returns CDR1 MNHNS and CDR2 SASEGT. This CDR3 contains 14 residues. V was pared by 7 bases and J by 4 bases, with 9 bases of the junction left unmatched. In DNA form, the CDR3 reads TGTGCCAGCACCCGATCCACAGGGGTCTATGGCTACACCTTC. Translated, it gives CASTRSTGVYGYTF.

The rearrangement uses TRBV18 and TRBJ1-6, with 7 bases aligning to TRBD1. The V segment lost 3 bases and the J segment 9 bases; nucleotides outside the gene matches: 8. Germline V gene data show CDR1 as KGHSH and CDR2 as LQKENI. This CDR3 region has 15 residues. The CDR3 region has the DNA TGTGCCAGCTCACCGCTCGGGACAGTCGGTTCACCCCTCCACTTT. It codes for CASSPLGTVGSPLHF.

This chain connects TRBV6-1 to TRBJ1-5, with 8 bases identical to TRBD1. Germline assignment: CDR1 MNHNS and CDR2 SASEGT. The CDR3 is 14 amino acids. After removal of 7 bases from V and 2 bases from J, the junction contained 4 bases not matched to a gene. CDR3 DNA sequence: TGTGCCAGCATCTCGACAGGGGGCAATCAGCCCCAGCATTTT. It is translated as CASISTGGNQPQHF.

J is TRBJ1-5 and V is TRBV19, with D uncertain. Germline V gene sequence: CDR1 LNHDA, CDR2 SQIVND (reference sequence). This CDR3 contains 16 residues. Trimming removed 0 bases from V and 5 bases from J, with 14 bases in between. Here the CDR3 reads CASSIDRRGFYQPQHF. The CDR3 bases are TGTGCCAGTAGTATAGATCGGAGAGGCTTTTATCAGCCCCAGCATTTT.

Details on this clone: The same CDR3 arises from other DNA sequences in this sample as well. The chain couples TRBV19 to TRBJ1-1, with a tentative D call TRBD1 (5 bases). Per the germline V gene, CDR1 is LNHDA and CDR2 is SQIVND (reference sequence). With 3 bases removed from V and 3 bases from J, the gap between germline ends came to 11 bases. The CDR3 has 14 residues. CDR3 DNA: TGTGCCAGTAGTATTGTGTCAGGGTACACTGAAGCTTTCTTT. Protein sequence: CASSIVSGYTEAFF. Full variable domain (rest looked up from reference TRBV19 and TRBJ1-1): DGGITQSPKYLFRKEGQNVTLSCEQNLNHDAMYWYRQDPGQGLRLIYYSQIVNDFQKGDIAEGYSVSREKKESFPLTVTSAQKNPTAFYLCASSIVSGYTEAFFGQGTRLTVV.